This record concerns one T cell receptor (beta chain) sequence. Its antigen is unknown. The CDR3 is 14 residues long. V was cut by 0 bases and J by 0 bases, with 6 bases left in between. Germline loops: CDR1 SEHNR, CDR2 FQNEAQ (reference sequence). The data are from a study of cytomegalovirus exposure and HLA in healthy donors. Vbeta (60) and Jbeta (13) primers were used in the PCR. Profiled with immunoSEQ multiplex PCR; TCRdb holds only in-frame clones, not every one. This table has 140,000 or so clones, roughly 85% appearing once. Findings of the study overall: Productive status was seen about 90% or about 30% of the time for most TCR beta V segments in an earlier analysis. The study designated 150 to 200 TCR beta chains cytomegalovirus-associated. Later, an analysis showed that TCR beta chains associated with HLA were more clonally expanded than others that were equally common.

This clonotype was obtained from a woman in her twenties or thirties in good health and CMV-seronegative. The sample was PBMCs. This rearrangement joins TRBV7-9 to TRBJ2-7; D unresolved. CDR3 DNA sequence: TGTGCCAGCAGCTTAGCTTCCCTCTCCTACGAGCAGTACTTC. This gives the protein CASSLASLSYEQYF.